This T cell receptor beta chain was identified during a study of response to subunit inactivated influenza vaccine. Study observations and caveats: Authors suggested few new T cells are recruited by each seasonal influenza vaccination.

This clonotype has more than one count but fewer than ten. Its antigen remains unknown. Germline values: CDR1 MNHEY, CDR2 SMNVEV (reference sequence). The CDR3 loop spans 14 amino acids. The V end lost 3 bases, the J end lost 3 bases, and 12 bases lay between the germline ends. TCRdb called the RT-PCR reads again in MiXCR, with one record for every CDR3 protein. The sample has approximately 530,000 distinct CDR3 sequences; 13% are singletons. The V call is TRBV27, the J call TRBJ2-7; D possibly corresponds to TRBD2 (5 bases). Sequenced material: PBMCs from blood, taken roughly 45 days after vaccination. The sequence was obtained from a middle-aged man who received an inactivated influenza vaccine. The CDR3 sequence: CASSFEGLGYEQYF. CDR3 sequence (DNA): TGTGCCAGCAGTTTTGAGGGTCTTGGCTACGAGCAGTACTTC.